The 24 T cell receptor beta chains listed next were all sequenced from one sample in a study of vaccination effects on CD4 cells after COVID-19. Some clones are missing from TCRdb's copy, which holds only in-frame ones; the method was immunoSEQ multiplex PCR. Of approximately 40,000 clones listed, less than 85% are singletons. The antigens for these receptors are not known. Culture proceeded for approximately 10 days, and CD4+ T cells were then isolated. The person had a PCR-confirmed SARS-CoV-2 infection during March to December 2020. Two-dose BNT162b2 or mRNA-1273 vaccination was given to participants. Sequenced here: CD4+ T cells from PBMCs cultured without peptide, sampled after COVID-19 vaccination. These receptors all come from a human donor who had a prior SARS-CoV-2 infection.

The genes are TRBV9 and TRBJ2-1; perhaps D is TRBD1 or TRBD2 (6 bases each). V lost 0 bases and J 2 bases, leaving 9 bases between the germline ends. Germline CDR1 reads SGDLS; CDR2 reads YYNGEE. The CDR3 contains 15 residues. The DNA of the CDR3 is TGTGCCAGCAGCGTAGCTGGGGGGCCCTACAATGAGCAGTTCTTC. Amino acids: CASSVAGGPYNEQFF.

The chain recombines TRBV7-9 with TRBJ2-2; 10 bases map to TRBD2. J was trimmed by 6 bases and V by 3 bases; bases with no gene match: 7. Germline CDR1 reads SEHNR; CDR2 reads FQNEAQ (reference sequence). The CDR3 covers 16 residues. The CDR3 nucleotides read TGTGCCAGCAGCTTTACCCTAGCGGGAGCGGCCGGGGAGCTGTTTTTT. Translating it yields CASSFTLAGAAGELFF.

The DNA for the CDR3 is TGTGCCAGCAGTGAAGCCCCCGCCAGGGCCGGCTACGAGCAGTACTTC. Its protein is CASSEAPARAGYEQYF. V and J are TRBV6-1 and TRBJ2-7, with D possibly being TRBD1 (5 bases). V lost 0 bases to trimming and J lost 3 bases, with 15 bases between them. This CDR3 contains 16 residues. The germline V gene encodes CDR1 MNHNS and CDR2 SASEGT.

This chain joins TRBV25-1 and TRBJ2-3; 14 bases are a match to TRBD2. CDR3 size: 17 residues. The germline V gene encodes CDR1 MGHDK and CDR2 SYGVNS. In DNA form, the CDR3 reads TGTGCTTCGGGACTAGCGGGGGACGACCTAAGACCAGATACGCAGTATTTT. Amino acids: CASGLAGDDLRPDTQYF.

This clone showed up just a few times. This chain connects TRBV14 to TRBJ1-4; D is uncertain. The CDR3 is 15 residues long. Trimming cost V 0 bases and J 2 bases, with 7 bases left between them. Looked up from germline, CDR1 is SGHDN and CDR2 is FVKESK. CDR3: CASSQDLRTNEKLFF. The CDR3 DNA follows: TGTGCCAGCAGCCAAGATTTACGGACTAATGAAAAACTGTTTTTT.

The rearrangement uses TRBV5-1 and TRBJ2-1, with TRBD1 matching over 7 bases. The CDR3 is made up of 13 amino acids. The J segment lost 7 bases and the V segment lost 4 bases, leaving 5 bases of the junction unmatched. CDR1 is SGHRS and CDR2 is YFSETQ in the germline V gene. The chain's CDR3 is CASSPGTANEQFF. As DNA, the CDR3 is TGCGCCAGCAGCCCCGGGACAGCGAATGAGCAGTTCTTC.

V usage is TRBV6-1 and J usage is TRBJ2-1; D unclear. The ends were cut back, 2 bases at V and 3 bases at J, with 14 bases in the middle. This CDR3 has 16 amino acids. CDR1 is MNHNS, CDR2 SASEGT, per germline. The CDR3 loop is CASSESLWGNYNEQFF. Here the CDR3 DNA reads TGTGCCAGCAGTGAATCTCTCTGGGGAAACTACAATGAGCAGTTCTTC.

This clone has just a few counts. V gene TRBV5-1 combines with J gene TRBJ2-7; TRBD1 agrees at 9 bases. The germline V gene has CDR1 SGHRS and CDR2 YFSETQ. J lost 0 bases, V lost 1 base, and 5 bases had no gene match. The CDR3 runs 16 residues. The CDR3 DNA is TGCGCCAGCAGCTTGCCGGACAGGGGTTACTCCTACGAGCAGTACTTC. This sequence encodes CASSLPDRGYSYEQYF.

The chain couples TRBV5-1 to TRBJ2-1; D is ambiguous. V shed 3 bases and J shed 5 bases, with 9 bases lying between them. Germline CDR1 SGHRS, CDR2 YFSETQ. The CDR3 contains 13 residues. CDR3 bases: TGCGCCAGCAGCTACCTACGAAACAATGAGCAGTTCTTC. It codes for CASSYLRNNEQFF.

The V and J genes are TRBV5-1 and TRBJ1-6, with TRBD1 identical over 7 bases. CDR1 and CDR2 from the germline V gene are SGHRS and YFSETQ. The CDR3 consists of 14 residues. V lost 3 bases to trimming and J lost 7 bases; unmatched junction nucleotides: 4. This CDR3 is CASSWDSRNSPLHF. The CDR3 coding sequence is TGCGCCAGCAGCTGGGACAGTCGCAATTCACCCCTCCACTTT.

The rearrangement joins TRBV12-5 to TRBJ2-7; D perhaps matches TRBD1 (5 bases). Per germline, CDR1 LGHNT and CDR2 FRNRAP. The V gene lost 2 bases and the J gene lost 7 bases, with 27 bases spanning the gap. The CDR3 loop spans 18 amino acids. CDR3 sequence reads: CASGLQTRNYQRGLEQYF. The CDR3 region has the DNA TGTGCTAGTGGTTTGCAAACAAGAAACTATCAAAGGGGCCTGGAGCAGTACTTC.

This clone was seen a single time. The rearrangement links TRBV7-2 to TRBJ2-7; 12 nucleotides line up with TRBD2. This CDR3 contains 14 residues. Germline V gene data show CDR1 as SGHTA and CDR2 as FQGNSA. Losses at the gene ends were 3 bases for V and 5 bases for J; bases not matched to a gene: 2. CDR3 sequence: CASSFWTSGNEQYF. CDR3 coding DNA: TGTGCCAGCAGCTTTTGGACTAGCGGGAACGAGCAGTACTTC.

The rearrangement links TRBV6-4 to TRBJ2-1, with no clear D. Germline-derived CDR1 and CDR2 are MRHNA and SNTAGT. The CDR3 length is 14 residues. Trimming took off 5 bases at V and 0 bases at J, with 8 bases between the two ends. CDR3: CASSLEHSYNEQFF. The CDR3 DNA follows: TGTGCCAGCAGTTTAGAGCACTCCTACAATGAGCAGTTCTTC.

This clone has more than one count but fewer than ten. The chain employs TRBV4-2 and TRBJ2-5; 9 bases map to TRBD2. The length of the CDR3 is 15 residues. V gave up 4 bases and J gave up 2 bases; unmatched junction bases: 5. Per the germline V gene, CDR1 is LGHNA and CDR2 is YNFKEQ. CDR3 in DNA: TGTGCCAGCAGCCTGAAGCGGGAGGTACAAGAGACCCAGTACTTC. It is translated as CASSLKREVQETQYF.

V and J are TRBV28 and TRBJ2-7; D is possibly TRBD2 (7 bases). Trimming took off 11 bases at V and 6 bases at J, with 14 bases between the two ends. The CDR3 is 11 residues long. The V gene's germline CDR1 is MDHEN and CDR2 SYDVKM. The CDR3 DNA reads as TGTGCCCTTGGGAGGGGGAGCGAGCAGTACTTC. Amino acids: CALGRGSEQYF.

This chain uses TRBV3-1 (or the pseudogene TRBV3-2) with TRBJ1-1; D is ambiguous. The germline V gene encodes CDR1 LGHDT and CDR2 YNNKEL (reference sequence). V was clipped by 4 bases and J by 0 bases, with 18 bases between them. The CDR3 totals 17 residues. CDR3 nucleotide sequence: TGTGCCAGCAGCCGCACAATTTTTGGTCTTATGAACACTGAAGCTTTCTTT. This sequence encodes CASSRTIFGLMNTEAFF.

The chain recombines TRBV19 with TRBJ1-2, with 7 bases aligning to TRBD1. Germline assignment: CDR1 LNHDA and CDR2 SQIVND (reference sequence). The CDR3 covers 13 residues. The J segment lost 4 bases and the V segment lost 6 bases, leaving 5 bases of the junction unmatched. CDR3 bases: TGTGCCAGTAGGGGACAGAGCCCCTATGGCTACACCTTC. It is translated as CASRGQSPYGYTF.

The chain has TRBV30 and TRBJ2-7; 7 bases are a match to TRBD2. V dropped 5 bases and J dropped 4; count of bases not matched to a gene: 5. The germline gives CDR1 GTSNPN, CDR2 SVGIG (reference sequence). The CDR3 runs to 12 residues. The CDR3 is CAWDQGGYEQYF. For the CDR3, the DNA is TGTGCCTGGGACCAGGGAGGGTACGAGCAGTACTTC.

This rearrangement joins TRBV7-8 to TRBJ1-1, with D possibly TRBD1 on 5 matching bases. Germline V gene lookup returns CDR1 SGHVS and CDR2 FQNEAQ. Trimming cost V 6 bases and J 3 bases, with 17 bases left between them. The CDR3 contains 15 residues. The DNA for the CDR3 is TGTGCCAGCAGTAGCCAAGACATCAGGGACACTGAAGCTTTCTTT. Translation: CASSSQDIRDTEAFF.

The chain carries TRBV5-1 and TRBJ2-2; no reliable D call. Deletions cut 2 bases from V and 4 bases from J, with 6 bases between. The CDR3 contains 13 residues. CDR1 SGHRS and CDR2 YFSETQ come from the germline V gene. CDR3 DNA sequence: TGCGCCAGCAGCTTCCCTGGCACCGGGGAGCTGTTTTTT. It yields the protein CASSFPGTGELFF.

The rearrangement links TRBV27 to TRBJ1-2; no firm D call. Per germline, CDR1 MNHEY and CDR2 SMNVEV (reference sequence). Between the trimmed V and J ends, which lost 4 bases and 0 bases, there was a span of 6 bases. This CDR3 is 13 amino acids long. The CDR3 sequence: CASSSHTNYGYTF. CDR3 DNA: TGTGCCAGCAGTTCGCACACTAACTATGGCTACACCTTC.

This chain uses TRBV13 with TRBJ2-3; D remains ambiguous. The germline CDR1 and CDR2 sequences are PRHDT and FYEKMQ (reference sequence). V dropped 5 bases and J dropped 2 bases, with 11 bases sitting between them. CDR3 size: 14 residues. This chain's CDR3 is CASSVSLTTDTQYF. CDR3 bases: TGTGCCAGCAGCGTGAGTCTAACCACAGATACGCAGTATTTT.

The V call is TRBV19, the J call TRBJ1-2, with a weak D call TRBD1 (5 bases). The CDR3 loop spans 13 amino acids. Trimming removed 3 bases from V and 5 bases from J, with 10 bases in between. Per germline, CDR1 LNHDA and CDR2 SQIVND (reference sequence). CDR3 residues: CASSIRERYGYTF. CDR3 bases: TGTGCCAGTAGTATCAGGGAGCGATATGGCTACACCTTC.

The V call is TRBV6-5, the J call TRBJ2-2, with D perhaps matching TRBD2 (5 bases). Germline-derived CDR1 and CDR2 are MNHEY and SVGAGI. Trimming shortened V by 2 bases and J by 8 bases, and 12 bases separated the two germline ends. This CDR3 spans 14 amino acids. The DNA for the CDR3 is TGTGCCAGCAGTTACCTCGAGGGTCCAGGGGAGCTGTTTTTT. This translates into CASSYLEGPGELFF.